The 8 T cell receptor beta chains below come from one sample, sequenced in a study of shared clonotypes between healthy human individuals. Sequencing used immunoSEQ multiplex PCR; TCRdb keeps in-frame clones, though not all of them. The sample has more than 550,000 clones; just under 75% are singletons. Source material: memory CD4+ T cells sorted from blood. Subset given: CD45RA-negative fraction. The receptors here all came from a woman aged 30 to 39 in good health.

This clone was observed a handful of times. Written as DNA, the CDR3 is TGCAGCGTTGAAGATCTTGCTCTCACAGATACGCAGTATTTT. This encodes CSVEDLALTDTQYF. The V call is TRBV29-1, the J call TRBJ2-3; D is unclear. The CDR3 sequence is 14 residues long. V lost 0 bases, J lost 2 bases, and 9 bases lay in between. The V gene's germline CDR1 is SQVTM and CDR2 ANQGSEA.

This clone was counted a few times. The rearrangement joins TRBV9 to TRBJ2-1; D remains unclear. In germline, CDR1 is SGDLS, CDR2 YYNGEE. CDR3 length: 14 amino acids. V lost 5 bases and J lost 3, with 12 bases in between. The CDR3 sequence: CASSRRVDYNEQFF. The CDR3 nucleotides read TGTGCCAGCAGTCGACGGGTCGACTACAATGAGCAGTTCTTC.

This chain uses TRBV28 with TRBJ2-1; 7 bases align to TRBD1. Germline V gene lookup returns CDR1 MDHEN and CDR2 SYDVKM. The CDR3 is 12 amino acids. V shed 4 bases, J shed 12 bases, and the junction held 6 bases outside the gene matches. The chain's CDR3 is CASSSSTGWQFF. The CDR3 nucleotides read TGTGCCAGCAGTTCCTCGACAGGGTGGCAGTTCTTC. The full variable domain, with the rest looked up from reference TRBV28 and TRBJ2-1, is DVKVTQSSRYLVKRTGEKVFLECVQDMDHENMFWYRQDPGLGLRLIYFSYDVKMKEKGDIPEGYSVSREKKERFSLILESASTNQTSMYLCASSSSTGWQFFGPGTRLTVL.

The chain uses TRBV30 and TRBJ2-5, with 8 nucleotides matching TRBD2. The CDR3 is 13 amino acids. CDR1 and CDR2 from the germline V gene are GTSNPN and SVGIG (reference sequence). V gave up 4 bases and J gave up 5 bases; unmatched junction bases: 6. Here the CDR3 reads CAWTGLAGETQYF. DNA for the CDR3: TGTGCCTGGACCGGACTAGCCGGTGAGACCCAGTACTTC.

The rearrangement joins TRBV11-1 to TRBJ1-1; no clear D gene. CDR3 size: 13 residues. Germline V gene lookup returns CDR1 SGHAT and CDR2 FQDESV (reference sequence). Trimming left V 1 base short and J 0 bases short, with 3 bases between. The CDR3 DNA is TGTGCCAGCAGCTTAGGAGTGAACACTGAAGCTTTCTTT. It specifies CASSLGVNTEAFF.

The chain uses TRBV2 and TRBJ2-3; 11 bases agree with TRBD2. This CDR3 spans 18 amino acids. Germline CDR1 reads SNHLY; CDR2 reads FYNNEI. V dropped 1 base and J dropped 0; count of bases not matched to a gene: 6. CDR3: CASSEVKTSGASTDTQYF. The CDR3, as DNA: TGTGCCAGCAGTGAAGTGAAGACTAGCGGGGCTAGCACAGATACGCAGTATTTT. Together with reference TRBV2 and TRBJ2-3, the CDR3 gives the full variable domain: EPEVTQTPSHQVTQMGQEVILRCVPISNHLYFYWYRQILGQKVEFLVSFYNNEISEKSEIFDDQFSVERPDGSNFTLKIRSTKLEDSAMYFCASSEVKTSGASTDTQYFGPGTRLTVL.

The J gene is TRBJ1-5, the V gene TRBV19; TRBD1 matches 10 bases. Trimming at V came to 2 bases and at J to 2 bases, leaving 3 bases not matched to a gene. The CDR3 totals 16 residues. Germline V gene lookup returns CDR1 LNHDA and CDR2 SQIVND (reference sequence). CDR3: CASSIFGTGGNQPQHF. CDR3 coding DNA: TGTGCCAGTAGTATATTCGGGACAGGGGGCAATCAGCCCCAGCATTTT.

The CDR3: CASSLAGSGYNEQFF. CDR3 nucleotides: TGCGCCAGCAGCTTGGCCGGGTCGGGCTACAATGAGCAGTTCTTC. The chain carries TRBV5-1 and TRBJ2-1, with unresolved D. The germline V gene has CDR1 SGHRS and CDR2 YFSETQ. Trimming pared 0 bases from V and 3 bases from J, leaving 10 bases between. This CDR3 is 15 amino acids long.